The clone carrying this T cell receptor (beta chain) occurred many times. Trimming at V came to 5 bases and at J to 4 bases, leaving 8 bases not matched to a gene. There are 15 residues in the CDR3. Through Arm-PCR of CDR3 regions and iRepertoire HTBI primers, TCR beta libraries were built. TCRdb used MiXCR to reprocess the multiplex PCR reads, holding one entry per CDR3 protein. The sample consists of fewer than 550,000 distinct CDR3 sequences, about 17% of them appearing once. These data originate in a study of regulatory T cells in long-lasting Graves disease. Study context: The study enrolled newly diagnosed Graves' patients on antithyroid drugs under 3 months.

As for time point: newly diagnosed GD, antithyroid drugs for less than 3 months. Isolated PBMC RNA provided the starting material for the TCR library. The same data also went into a second study, on T cells in Graves' hyperthyroidism and ophthalmopathy.

Here the sequenced sample was peripheral blood mononuclear cells (PBMCs), taken at new diagnosis, from a patient treated with antithyroid drugs. This sequence originates from a woman younger than 30 with Graves disease. J is TRBJ2-7 and V is TRBV12-3 or TRBV12-4; TRBD2 aligns across 10 bases. Here the CDR3 DNA reads TGTGCCAGCAGTACCGTCCTAGCGGGAGTATACGAGCAGTACTTC. It is translated as CASSTVLAGVYEQYF.